This is a list of T cell receptor beta chains from one sample in a study of response to subunit inactivated influenza vaccine. One entry per CDR3 protein, called by TCRdb with MiXCR from the RT-PCR reads. The top ten hold over 1.5% of the sample, which has 400,000 to 550,000 distinct CDR3 sequences, about 25% seen once. The specimen was CD4+ T cells sorted from PBMCs, collected around 5 days after vaccination. Every receptor here comes from a man in his fifties or sixties who received an inactivated influenza vaccine. Each CDR3 is given with its conserved first and last residue. A D gene is named only where the DNA matches it firmly. The listing skips clone size in some rows; elsewhere it reads once, few, many or a size class.

J,D,V,size,length,CDR3,DNA
TRBJ2-7,TRBD2,TRBV6-2/TRBV6-3,few,15,CASSSALAGYYEQYF,TGTGCCAGCAGTTCCGCGCTAGCGGGCTACTACGAGCAGTACTTC
TRBJ2-7,TRBD2,TRBV7-9,few,17,CASSSPGRLARTYEQYF,TGTGCCAGCAGCTCGCCTGGTAGACTAGCGAGGACCTACGAGCAGTACTTC
TRBJ2-1,TRBD2,TRBV29-1,few,13,CSVESVAGAPQFF,TGCAGCGTTGAATCCGTGGCGGGAGCCCCGCAGTTCTTC
TRBJ2-7,NA,TRBV11-2,NA,15,CASSSLNEYRHEQYF,TGTGCCAGCAGCTCGTTGAATGAGTATCGGCACGAGCAGTACTTC
TRBJ2-1,NA,TRBV5-1,NA,17,CASSVDREQGPYNEQFF,TGCGCCAGCAGCGTAGACCGGGAACAAGGCCCCTACAATGAGCAGTTCTTC
TRBJ1-4,NA,TRBV28,few,12,CASKRRNEKLFF,TGTGCCAGCAAAAGGCGGAATGAAAAACTGTTTTTT
TRBJ2-3,TRBD2,TRBV7-6,NA,13,CASSQNREDPQYF,TGTGCCAGCAGCCAGAACCGGGAGGATCCGCAGTATTTT
TRBJ2-3,NA,TRBV29-1,few,15,CSVDKFGAFTDTQYF,TGCAGCGTTGATAAATTCGGGGCCTTCACAGATACGCAGTATTTT
TRBJ2-4,NA,TRBV6-2/TRBV6-3,few,20,CASTRHRRVMDPSTKNIQYF,TGTGCCAGCACCCGCCACCGAAGGGTAATGGACCCCTCCACCAAAAACATTCAGTACTTC
TRBJ2-1,NA,TRBV4-3,NA,15,CASSQGTNSGYEQFF,TGCGCCAGCAGCCAAGGGACAAACTCTGGGTATGAGCAGTTCTTC
TRBJ2-3,NA,TRBV4-1,NA,13,CASSQVGIDTQYF,TGCGCCAGCAGCCAAGTCGGTATAGATACGCAGTATTTT
TRBJ2-3,TRBD2,TRBV20-1,NA,14,CSAFSGVSTDTQYF,TGCAGTGCTTTCAGCGGGGTAAGCACAGATACGCAGTATTTT
TRBJ2-7,NA,TRBV20-1,few,13,CSARDRLGYEQYF,TGCAGTGCTAGAGATCGTTTAGGTTACGAGCAGTACTTC
TRBJ2-7,NA,TRBV29-1,NA,11,CSVAHSYEQYF,TGCAGCGTTGCACATTCCTACGAGCAGTACTTC
TRBJ1-2,TRBD1,TRBV6-5,NA,14,CASSYYQGGTGYTF,TGTGCCAGCAGTTACTACCAGGGGGGGACTGGCTACACCTTC
TRBJ2-7,NA,TRBV21-1,NA,11,CASSNPGEQYF,TGTGCCAGCAGCAATCCGGGCGAGCAGTACTTC
TRBJ2-5,NA,TRBV5-5,many,15,CASSRTPQGGETQYF,TGTGCCAGCAGCCGCACCCCCCAAGGAGGGGAGACCCAGTACTTC
TRBJ1-6,TRBD1,TRBV7-9,NA,14,CASSFNRGHSPLHF,TGTGCCAGCAGCTTTAACAGGGGGCATTCACCCCTCCACTTT
TRBJ2-1,NA,TRBV7-2,once,15,CASSLSSRGHNEQFF,TGTGCCAGCAGCTTATCGTCGAGGGGCCACAATGAGCAGTTCTTC
TRBJ2-6,NA,TRBV4-3,few,15,CASSPDGSGANVLTF,TGCGCCAGCAGCCCGGACGGGTCTGGGGCCAACGTCCTGACTTTC
TRBJ2-2,NA,TRBV20-1,few,16,CSARDLGGAYTGELFF,TGCAGTGCTAGAGACCTCGGGGGTGCTTACACCGGGGAGCTGTTTTTT
TRBJ2-3,NA,TRBV15,few,15,CATSRDLSLTDTQYF,TGTGCCACCAGCAGAGATCTGTCTCTCACAGATACGCAGTATTTT
TRBJ2-1,NA,TRBV6-1,few,15,CASTKTRGSGNEQFF,TGTGCCAGCACCAAAACCAGGGGTTCGGGGAATGAGCAGTTCTTC
TRBJ2-7,NA,TRBV7-9,few,16,CASSLAGSLGSYEQYF,TGTGCCAGCAGCTTGGCGGGGAGCCTCGGGTCCTACGAGCAGTACTTC
TRBJ1-4,NA,TRBV12-3/TRBV12-4,few,13,CASSSQTNEKLFF,TGTGCCAGCAGCTCCCAAACTAATGAAAAACTGTTTTTT
TRBJ2-3,NA,TRBV24-1,NA,14,CATSTGIRTDTQYF,TGTGCCACCAGTACGGGGATTCGCACAGATACGCAGTATTTT
TRBJ1-4,NA,TRBV7-8,few,14,CASSLGGVRGKLFF,TGTGCCAGCAGCTTAGGGGGGGTGCGAGGAAAACTGTTTTTT
TRBJ2-7,NA,TRBV5-1,NA,12,CASSIDSYEQYF,TGCGCCAGCAGCATCGACTCCTACGAGCAGTACTTC
TRBJ2-3,NA,TRBV12-3/TRBV12-4,NA,12,CASAFQLDTQYF,TGTGCCAGCGCATTCCAGCTAGATACGCAGTATTTT
TRBJ2-1,TRBD1,TRBV11-2,many,14,CASSLGTGVNEQFF,TGTGCCAGCAGCTTAGGGACAGGGGTAAATGAGCAGTTCTTC
TRBJ2-3,TRBD2,TRBV10-3,NA,14,CAITTSGRTDTQYF,TGTGCCATCACGACTAGCGGGAGGACAGATACGCAGTATTTT
TRBJ2-5,NA,TRBV11-3,NA,14,CASSFGPDQETQYF,TGTGCCAGCAGCTTCGGGCCAGACCAAGAGACCCAGTACTTC
TRBJ1-4,TRBD1,TRBV30,few,16,CAWSQLAGGTNEKLFF,TGTGCCTGGAGCCAACTCGCAGGGGGGACTAATGAAAAACTGTTTTTT
TRBJ2-7,TRBD1,TRBV7-2,NA,16,CASSLLSRTGTGEQYF,TGTGCCAGCAGCCTACTATCCAGGACAGGTACGGGGGAGCAGTACTTC
TRBJ2-7,NA,TRBV20-1,NA,13,CSGGEGPYYEQYF,TGCAGTGGTGGCGAGGGGCCGTACTACGAGCAGTACTTC
TRBJ2-3,TRBD2,TRBV11-1,NA,18,CASSPSAGVHSSTDTQYF,TGTGCCAGCAGCCCCTCTGCGGGAGTACACTCTAGCACAGATACGCAGTATTTT
TRBJ1-2,NA,TRBV20-1,few,16,CSARDLGTRRGYGYTF,TGCAGTGCTAGAGATCTAGGAACAAGGCGGGGGTATGGCTACACCTTC
TRBJ1-4,NA,TRBV7-9,NA,15,CASSSYRDGNEKLFF,TGTGCCAGCAGCTCCTACCGGGACGGTAATGAAAAACTGTTTTTT
TRBJ1-6,NA,TRBV20-1,NA,14,CSATEGGWGSPLHF,TGCAGTGCTACCGAGGGGGGATGGGGTTCACCCCTCCACTTT
TRBJ2-3,NA,TRBV7-2,few,15,CASSLVGGSTDTQYF,TGTGCCAGCAGCTTAGTGGGAGGCAGCACAGATACGCAGTATTTT
TRBJ2-7,NA,TRBV5-1,many,11,CASSREHEQYF,TGCGCCAGCAGCCGGGAGCACGAGCAGTACTTC
TRBJ2-6,NA,TRBV20-1,NA,15,CSARAGSSGANVLTF,TGCAGTGCTAGAGCAGGGAGCTCTGGGGCCAACGTCCTGACTTTC
TRBJ2-5,NA,TRBV18,NA,14,CASSPPGRAETQYF,TGTGCCAGCTCACCACCGGGCAGGGCCGAGACCCAGTACTTC
TRBJ2-2,NA,TRBV12-3/TRBV12-4,NA,14,CASRIEGNTGELFF,TGTGCCAGCAGAATCGAAGGGAACACCGGGGAGCTGTTTTTT
TRBJ2-7,NA,TRBV7-2,few,12,CASSFWENEQYF,TGTGCCAGCAGCTTTTGGGAGAACGAGCAGTACTTC
TRBJ2-1,TRBD2,TRBV10-3,few,16,CAISAGLAGRGNEQFF,TGTGCCATCAGTGCTGGACTAGCGGGAAGGGGTAATGAGCAGTTCTTC
TRBJ2-6,NA,TRBV5-6,NA,15,CASSLTNSGANVLTF,TGTGCCAGCAGCTTGACTAATTCTGGGGCCAACGTCCTGACTTTC
TRBJ1-1,NA,TRBV20-1,NA,14,CSARGWRQNTEAFF,TGCAGTGCTAGGGGGTGGCGTCAGAACACTGAAGCTTTCTTT
TRBJ1-4,NA,TRBV5-1,NA,13,CASRERGNEKLFF,TGCGCCAGCAGAGAGCGGGGTAATGAAAAACTGTTTTTT
TRBJ1-6,NA,TRBV5-1,NA,16,CASSLDGGREYSPLHF,TGCGCCAGCAGCTTGGACGGCGGCAGAGAGTATTCACCCCTCCACTTT
TRBJ1-6,NA,TRBV5-1,few,15,CASSLWVGSNSPLHF,TGCGCCAGCAGCTTGTGGGTAGGGTCGAATTCACCCCTCCACTTT
TRBJ2-7,NA,TRBV7-3,NA,13,CASSPGMGAEQYF,TGTGCCAGCAGCCCCGGGATGGGAGCCGAGCAGTACTTC
TRBJ2-1,NA,TRBV7-3,NA,14,CASSLTQAGREQFF,TGTGCCAGCAGCTTAACGCAAGCAGGAAGGGAGCAGTTCTTC
TRBJ2-1,NA,TRBV7-2,NA,11,CASSSIQEQFF,TGTGCCAGCAGCTCAATTCAAGAGCAGTTCTTC
TRBJ2-2,NA,TRBV3-1,few,14,CASSTGHATGELFF,TGTGCCAGCAGTACGGGACACGCCACCGGGGAGCTGTTTTTT